This entry lists 16 T cell receptor beta chains sequenced from one sample in a study of control samples from healthy donors and cancer patients. The table came from immunoSEQ multiplex PCR; TCRdb's copy has only in-frame clones and leaves some out. The data show approximately 30,000 clones, around nine tenths seen once. The sequenced material came from PBMCs. These TCRs come from a woman aged 40 to 50 with lung cancer.

This clone came up a few times. The CDR3 reads CASSPEDRGNRETQYF. The CDR3 region has the DNA TGTGCCAGCAGCCCCGAGGACAGGGGAAATAGGGAGACCCAGTACTTC. This chain joins TRBV9 and TRBJ2-5, with 9 bases fitting TRBD1. This CDR3 has 16 residues. V dropped 4 bases and J dropped 5; count of bases not matched to a gene: 12. Germline V CDR1 and CDR2: SGDLS, YYNGEE.

V is TRBV19 and J is TRBJ1-5, with D possibly TRBD1 on 6 matching bases. Germline V gene data show CDR1 as LNHDA and CDR2 as SQIVND (reference sequence). The germline V and J ends were trimmed by 3 bases and 0 bases, with 15 bases remaining between them. This CDR3 spans 17 amino acids. CDR3 DNA: TGTGCCAGTAGTATGGAGGACAGCTCCTATAGCAATCAGCCCCAGCATTTT. Protein product: CASSMEDSSYSNQPQHF.

This chain links TRBV28 with TRBJ1-1, with D hard to call. Germline V CDR1 and CDR2: MDHEN, SYDVKM. V dropped 8 bases and J dropped 2 bases, with 15 bases sitting between them. CDR3 length: 14 amino acids. The CDR3 is CASRLGHPNTEAFF. The CDR3 bases are TGTGCCAGCCGCTTGGGCCACCCTAACACTGAAGCTTTCTTT.

The chain combines TRBV12-3 or TRBV12-4 with TRBJ2-7; 9 nucleotides agree with TRBD1. The V and J ends lost 5 bases and 4 bases, in that order; junction bases with no gene match: 3. CDR3 length: 13 residues. The CDR3 loop is CASSRDRAYEQYF. DNA of the CDR3: TGTGCCAGCAGTCGGGACAGGGCTTACGAGCAGTACTTC.

This clone was observed a handful of times. The rearrangement links TRBV9 to TRBJ2-7; D gene uncertain. V was clipped by 0 bases and J by 7 bases, with 14 bases between them. Germline V gene data show CDR1 as SGDLS and CDR2 as YYNGEE. The CDR3 has 14 amino acids. DNA of the CDR3: TGTGCCAGCAGCGTAGGGTCCCTCCCCGTAGAGCAGTACTTC. This codes for CASSVGSLPVEQYF.

V gene TRBV30 combines with J gene TRBJ1-1, with 8 bases aligning to TRBD1. Germline V gene lookup returns CDR1 GTSNPN and CDR2 SVGIG (reference sequence). The V segment lost 2 bases and the J segment 2 bases; nucleotides outside the gene matches: 4. CDR3 length: 14 amino acids. CDR3 residues: CAWSSDRGNTEAFF. The CDR3 DNA reads TGTGCCTGGAGTTCAGACAGGGGAAACACTGAAGCTTTCTTT.

The chain joins TRBV5-1 to TRBJ2-5, with D tentatively TRBD2 (6 bases). Between the trimmed V and J ends, which lost 0 bases and 5 bases, there was a span of 11 bases. Germline values: CDR1 SGHRS, CDR2 YFSETQ. This CDR3 is built from 14 residues. The CDR3 nucleotides read TGCGCCAGCAGCTTGGCGTTGGGGAGGGAGACCCAGTACTTC. This sequence encodes CASSLALGRETQYF.

The table lists this clone with a count of one. The chain joins TRBV29-1 to TRBJ1-2; tentative D call: TRBD1 (5 bases). The CDR3 is made up of 14 amino acids. Germline lookup yields CDR1 SQVTM and CDR2 ANQGSEA. Trimming stripped 1 base from V and 1 base from J, with 10 bases between. The DNA of the CDR3 is TGCAGCGTTGAAGGGCCCGACAGTAACTATGGCTACACCTTC. The encoded protein is CSVEGPDSNYGYTF.

The V and J genes are TRBV3-1 (or the pseudogene TRBV3-2) and TRBJ1-6, with D uncertain. V was clipped by 4 bases and J by 9 bases, with 16 bases between them. The V gene's germline CDR1 is LGHDT and CDR2 YNNKEL (reference sequence). CDR3 length equals 15 residues. The CDR3: CASSPLSTLFSPLHF. The CDR3 bases are TGTGCCAGCAGCCCGCTCAGCACATTGTTTTCACCCCTCCACTTT.

This rearrangement joins TRBV11-3 to TRBJ1-1; 8 nucleotides align to TRBD1. The germline gives CDR1 SGHNT, CDR2 YENEEA. With V trimmed by 5 bases and J by 4 bases, 6 bases remained unmatched. CDR3 size: 14 residues. CDR3 in amino acids: CASSRRQGPTEAFF. The CDR3 DNA sequence: TGTGCCAGCAGCAGACGACAGGGGCCCACTGAAGCTTTCTTT.

This clone turned up a few times. The genes are TRBV27 and TRBJ2-3, with D maybe TRBD2 (6 bases). The CDR3 length is 15 residues. The V and J ends lost 6 bases and 6 bases respectively, with 19 bases between them. Germline values: CDR1 MNHEY, CDR2 SMNVEV (reference sequence). CDR3 sequence reads: CASRIYDGGMDTQYF. The CDR3 region has the DNA TGTGCCAGCAGGATCTACGATGGGGGGATGGATACGCAGTATTTT.

The sample holds one count of this clone. This chain connects TRBV5-1 to TRBJ1-2, with unresolved D. This CDR3 is 13 amino acids long. V shed 4 bases and J shed 3 bases, with 10 bases lying between them. The germline V gene encodes CDR1 SGHRS and CDR2 YFSETQ. CDR3 sequence: CASSPVRDYGYTF. The CDR3 bases are TGCGCCAGCAGCCCCGTCAGAGACTATGGCTACACCTTC. The variable domain in full, with the rest retrieved from reference TRBV5-1 and TRBJ1-2, is KAGVTQTPRYLIKTRGQQVTLSCSPISGHRSVSWYQQTPGQGLQFLFEYFSETQRNKGNFPGRFSGRQFSNSRSEMNVSTLELGDSALYLCASSPVRDYGYTFGSGTRLTVV.

The CDR3 DNA is TGTGCCATCGGCTTGCGGGGGGTGGGCACAGATACGCAGTATTTT. Its translation: CAIGLRGVGTDTQYF. V usage is TRBV10-3 and J usage is TRBJ2-3, with TRBD2 matching 8 bases. V dropped 8 bases and J dropped 1; count of bases not matched to a gene: 8. Germline CDR1 ENHRY, CDR2 SYGVKD. This CDR3 has 15 amino acids.

This chain connects TRBV19 to TRBJ1-5, with D perhaps TRBD1 (6 bases). The V and J ends lost 7 bases and 4 bases respectively, with 17 bases between them. Germline-derived CDR1 and CDR2 are LNHDA and SQIVND (reference sequence). The CDR3 spans 15 residues. CDR3 sequence (DNA): TGTGCCAGTACCCACCTCAAGGGGGGGAATCAGCCCCAGCATTTT. Translated, it gives CASTHLKGGNQPQHF.

The V call is TRBV7-2, the J call TRBJ1-3, with D unclear. Trimming took 2 bases from V and 0 from J, leaving 8 bases between them. The CDR3 length is 15 residues. The germline gives CDR1 SGHTA, CDR2 FQGNSA. The CDR3 region has the DNA TGTGCCAGCAGCTTAATGGATCGCTCTGGAAACACCATATATTTT. It specifies CASSLMDRSGNTIYF.

This sequence joins TRBV11-3 and TRBJ2-5, with D possibly TRBD1 on 7 matching bases. V was shortened by 5 bases and J by 2 bases, with 15 bases between the two germline ends. The CDR3 runs to 15 residues. Looked up from germline, CDR1 is SGHNT and CDR2 is YENEEA. CDR3 nucleotide sequence: TGTGCCAGCAGCGCGGTCAGGGGGAGGCAAGAGACCCAGTACTTC. Translating gives CASSAVRGRQETQYF.